The text below deals with one T cell receptor beta chain. Germline assignment: CDR1 WNHNN and CDR2 SYGVQD (reference sequence). The CDR3 sequence is 17 residues long. V lost 3 bases, J lost 4 bases, and 18 bases lay in between. The data originate from a study of blood T cell repertoires in COVID-19. Study in general: Nucleic acid was either cDNA or gDNA, and it came from T cells, B-cell-depleted T cells, or PBMCs.

The repertoire was sequenced with immunoSEQ multiplex PCR; TCRdb's copy has only in-frame clones and lacks some. Altogether around 200,000 clones are present, about nine tenths being singletons, with the ten largest covering around 9.9%. The sample was peripheral blood. The source is a woman aged 60-75 years with COVID-19, enrolled during active disease. The genes are TRBV10-1 and TRBJ2-2, with D possibly TRBD1 on 5 matching bases. CDR3 in amino acids: CASSESTLGQITGELFF. For the CDR3, the DNA is TGCGCCAGCAGTGAATCTACGTTGGGGCAGATCACCGGGGAGCTGTTTTTT.